Listed here are 30 T cell receptor beta chains from one sample, sequenced in a study of T cell responses to AZD1222 COVID-19 vaccine. Profiled with immunoSEQ multiplex PCR; TCRdb holds only in-frame clones, not every one. The sample contains 59,000 or so clones, around 84% of which appear only once. This specimen consisted of peripheral blood, obtained on day 0 of AZD1222 vaccination. Receptors were obtained from an adult in good health.

The rearrangement uses TRBV19 and TRBJ1-4; D unclear. Germline values: CDR1 LNHDA, CDR2 SQIVND (reference sequence). The V and J ends lost 5 bases and 8 bases respectively, with 12 bases between them. The CDR3 is 13 residues long. The CDR3 coding sequence is TGTGCCAGTAGTGCAGTCACGGGCGAAAAACTGTTTTTT. It codes for CASSAVTGEKLFF.

In this sample, this clone turned up once. This rearrangement joins TRBV7-9 to TRBJ1-2; TRBD1 matches at 7 bases. The CDR3 is made up of 13 amino acids. Per the germline V gene, CDR1 is SEHNR and CDR2 is FQNEAQ (reference sequence). V lost 4 bases to trimming and J lost 7 bases; unmatched junction nucleotides: 6. This CDR3 reads CASSSTGLGGYTF. DNA for the CDR3: TGTGCCAGCAGCTCGACAGGGTTGGGTGGCTACACCTTC.

This chain links TRBV5-1 with TRBJ2-7; 13 nucleotides align to TRBD2. V shed 4 bases, J shed 5 bases, and the junction held 9 bases outside the gene matches. The CDR3 totals 16 residues. Germline values: CDR1 SGHRS, CDR2 YFSETQ. The CDR3 here is CASSRLAGGHSDEQYF. CDR3 bases: TGCGCCAGCAGCCGACTAGCGGGAGGCCACAGCGACGAGCAGTACTTC.

The chain combines TRBV23-1 with TRBJ2-7; 11 positions match TRBD2. TRBV23-1 carries the ORF label, with uncertain function. Unmatched junction bases numbered 2, after V lost 4 bases and J lost 3 bases. The CDR3 is 14 amino acids. CDR3 nucleotides: TGCGCCAGCAGTCGAGGACTAGCGGGCTACGAGCAGTACTTC. This translates into CASSRGLAGYEQYF.

Written as DNA, the CDR3 is TGTGCCAGCAGCTCATGGGGACAGTCAAACACTGAAGCTTTCTTT. Translation: CASSSWGQSNTEAFF. The chain joins TRBV5-6 to TRBJ1-1; 7 bases are shared with TRBD1. Germline V gives CDR1 SGHDT, CDR2 YYEEEE. The CDR3 is 15 residues long. After removal of 3 bases from V and 2 bases from J, the junction contained 7 bases not matched to a gene.

The chain joins TRBV27 to TRBJ1-2; 7 bases are shared with TRBD1. The J segment lost 4 bases and the V segment lost 0 bases, leaving 2 bases of the junction unmatched. The CDR3 is 14 residues long. Germline-derived CDR1 and CDR2 are MNHEY and SMNVEV (reference sequence). CDR3 DNA: TGTGCCAGCAGTTTATCCGGACAGGTCTATGGCTACACCTTC. It is translated as CASSLSGQVYGYTF.

The V and J genes are TRBV5-1 and TRBJ2-7, with 13 bases fitting TRBD2. The CDR3 extends over 16 amino acids. V gave up 4 bases and J gave up 5 bases; unmatched junction bases: 9. Germline values: CDR1 SGHRS, CDR2 YFSETQ. The CDR3 sequence is CASSGGLAGQGNEQYF. DNA of the CDR3: TGCGCCAGCAGCGGGGGACTAGCGGGACAAGGGAACGAGCAGTACTTC. The entire variable domain, with the rest obtained from reference TRBV5-1 and TRBJ2-7, is as follows: KAGVTQTPRYLIKTRGQQVTLSCSPISGHRSVSWYQQTPGQGLQFLFEYFSETQRNKGNFPGRFSGRQFSNSRSEMNVSTLELGDSALYLCASSGGLAGQGNEQYFGPGTRLTVT.

This clone was seen only once. The V gene is TRBV6-5, the J gene TRBJ1-6; the D is unclear. From germline, CDR1 is MNHEY and CDR2 SVGAGI. V lost 7 bases to trimming and J lost 6 bases, with 13 bases between them. The CDR3 sequence is 14 residues long. The CDR3 DNA is TGTGCCAGCATCTACGGGGATATTAATTCACCCCTCCACTTT. Encoded protein: CASIYGDINSPLHF.

The chain carries TRBV28 and TRBJ2-7; 14 nucleotides align to TRBD2. The CDR3 runs to 19 residues. Germline V gene sequence: CDR1 MDHEN, CDR2 SYDVKM. Unmatched junction bases numbered 14, after V lost 5 bases and J lost 2 bases. CDR3 nucleotide sequence: TGTGCCAGCAGTCACACCCCCGGGACTAGCGGGAGTAAAACCTACGAGCAGTACTTC. Its translation is CASSHTPGTSGSKTYEQYF. The whole variable domain, remainder taken from reference TRBV28 and TRBJ2-7, is DVKVTQSSRYLVKRTGEKVFLECVQDMDHENMFWYRQDPGLGLRLIYFSYDVKMKEKGDIPEGYSVSREKKERFSLILESASTNQTSMYLCASSHTPGTSGSKTYEQYFGPGTRLTVT.

The chain employs TRBV19 and TRBJ2-3; 14 bases fit TRBD2. CDR1 LNHDA and CDR2 SQIVND come from the germline V gene (reference sequence). V was clipped by 4 bases and J by 7 bases; unmatched bases: 7. The length of the CDR3 is 16 residues. The CDR3 nucleotides are TGTGCCAGTAGTACCCGGACTAGCGGGGGGCCCTATACGCAGTATTTT. Protein: CASSTRTSGGPYTQYF.

The rearrangement uses TRBV24-1 and TRBJ2-3, with 14 bases matching TRBD2. Unmatched junction bases numbered 7, after V lost 4 bases and J lost 5 bases. CDR1 is KGHDR and CDR2 is SFDVKD in the germline V gene. The CDR3 runs 17 residues. CDR3 loop: CATSDRGTSGRRDTQYF. In DNA, the CDR3 is TGTGCCACCAGTGACCGTGGGACTAGCGGGAGAAGAGATACGCAGTATTTT.

The chain links TRBV5-4 to TRBJ2-2; D is perhaps TRBD2 (6 bases). The V end was cut by 2 bases, the J end by 1 base, with 9 bases between. The CDR3 is made up of 15 amino acids. Germline assignment: CDR1 SGHNT and CDR2 YYREEE (reference sequence). The CDR3 nucleotides read TGTGCCAGCAGCTTAGGTAGCGGGAACACCGGGGAGCTGTTTTTT. This gives the protein CASSLGSGNTGELFF.

Notes on this clone: Other nucleotide sequences in the sample specify the same CDR3. J is TRBJ2-7 and V is TRBV2; 7 bases are a match to TRBD1. Trimming at V came to 6 bases and at J to 1 base, leaving 6 bases not matched to a gene. Germline assignment: CDR1 SNHLY and CDR2 FYNNEI. This CDR3 comprises 14 residues. The CDR3 protein is CASRTGTVSYEQYF. CDR3 in DNA: TGTGCCAGCAGGACCGGGACAGTTTCCTACGAGCAGTACTTC.

The chain couples TRBV5-4 to TRBJ2-5; D might be TRBD2 (7 bases). Germline V gene lookup returns CDR1 SGHNT and CDR2 YYREEE (reference sequence). The CDR3 has 16 residues. Trimming pared 7 bases from V and 2 bases from J, leaving 21 bases between. CDR3 in amino acids: CASGYGGGALQETQYF. The CDR3 DNA is TGTGCCAGCGGGTATGGGGGGGGCGCGTTACAAGAGACCCAGTACTTC.

About this clone: The junction and the germline gene differ at one end; a read error may be behind it. This chain joins TRBV7-7 and TRBJ2-2, with unresolved D. The CDR3 has 15 amino acids. Germline lookup yields CDR1 SSHAT and CDR2 FNYEAQ (reference sequence). CDR3 bases: TGTGCTAGCAGCTCCGGTCGGACGAACACCGGGGAGCTGTTTTTT. Protein product: CASSSGRTNTGELFF.

The gene calls are TRBV5-5 and TRBJ2-7; D not certain. The CDR3 runs 13 residues. V lost 0 bases and J 6 bases, leaving 10 bases between the germline ends. Germline-derived CDR1 and CDR2 are SGHKS and YYEKEE (reference sequence). The CDR3 sequence is CASSLAVGREQYF. In DNA form, the CDR3 reads TGTGCCAGCAGCTTGGCGGTCGGGCGCGAGCAGTACTTC.

The V call is TRBV30, the J call TRBJ2-3, with a weak D call TRBD2 (6 bases). Germline CDR1 GTSNPN, CDR2 SVGIG (reference sequence). This CDR3 is 15 amino acids long. Trimming stripped 0 bases from V and 1 base from J, with 11 bases between. This chain's CDR3 is CAWSVPPGGTDTQYF. DNA for the CDR3: TGTGCCTGGAGTGTACCCCCGGGGGGCACAGATACGCAGTATTTT.

This clone appeared a few times. The chain employs TRBV19 and TRBJ1-2, with D tentatively TRBD1 (6 bases). Germline loops: CDR1 LNHDA, CDR2 SQIVND (reference sequence). The CDR3 loop spans 14 amino acids. V lost 11 bases and J lost 5, with 21 bases in between. CDR3 amino acids: CAGSLTGPPYGYTF. CDR3 DNA sequence: TGTGCCGGAAGTTTGACAGGTCCACCTTATGGCTACACCTTC.

This clone has only one observation. The chain recombines TRBV10-1 with TRBJ2-7; D call uncertain. Germline V CDR1 and CDR2: WNHNN, SYGVQD (reference sequence). Trimming removed 6 bases at V and 3 bases at J, with 9 bases between. The CDR3 length is 12 residues. The CDR3, as DNA: TGCGCCAGCAGCAAGGACGGCTACGAGCAGTACTTC. It codes for CASSKDGYEQYF.

The rearrangement links TRBV5-1 to TRBJ1-3; 7 nucleotides agree with TRBD1. Germline trimming cut 4 bases from V and 2 bases from J; bases unmatched to any gene: 12. This CDR3 is built from 17 residues. Germline-derived CDR1 and CDR2 are SGHRS and YFSETQ. The CDR3 DNA reads as TGCGCCAGCAGCGAGAATAGACTCGACAGGGCTGGAAACACCATATATTTT. Its protein product is CASSENRLDRAGNTIYF.

This clone was recorded once. The rearrangement joins TRBV6-1 to TRBJ1-1; D unclear. Germline V gene lookup returns CDR1 MNHNS and CDR2 SASEGT. CDR3 length: 14 residues. V was shortened by 2 bases and J by 1 base, with 8 bases between the two germline ends. The chain's CDR3 is CASSELVKNTEAFF. CDR3 DNA sequence: TGTGCCAGCAGTGAACTGGTGAAGAACACTGAAGCTTTCTTT.

The V and J genes are TRBV12-5 and TRBJ2-7, with a tentative D call TRBD2 (6 bases). CDR1 is LGHNT, CDR2 FRNRAP, per germline. The CDR3 is 15 amino acids. V was shortened by 0 bases and J by 3 bases, with 12 bases between the two germline ends. The CDR3 sequence: CASGLVLALNYEQYF. The CDR3 region has the DNA TGTGCTAGTGGTTTGGTACTAGCACTAAACTACGAGCAGTACTTC.

This clone was observed a handful of times. The CDR3 DNA follows: TGTGCCAGCAGTACACTCGGAGTGGGGAACACTGAAGCTTTCTTT. Its protein is CASSTLGVGNTEAFF. The chain joins TRBV6-5 to TRBJ1-1; no clear D gene. CDR1 and CDR2 (germline): MNHEY, SVGAGI. V lost 5 bases to trimming and J lost 1 base, with 14 bases between them. CDR3 length: 15 residues.

The chain employs TRBV19 and TRBJ1-5, with D possibly matching TRBD1 (5 bases). Germline V CDR1 and CDR2: LNHDA, SQIVND (reference sequence). V dropped 6 bases and J dropped 7 bases, with 13 bases sitting between them. CDR3 size: 13 residues. In DNA form, the CDR3 reads TGTGCCAGTAGACCCCGGGGGGGACAGCCCCAGCATTTT. Protein product: CASRPRGGQPQHF. The whole variable domain, filled in from reference TRBV19 and TRBJ1-5, reads DGGITQSPKYLFRKEGQNVTLSCEQNLNHDAMYWYRQDPGQGLRLIYYSQIVNDFQKGDIAEGYSVSREKKESFPLTVTSAQKNPTAFYLCASRPRGGQPQHFGDGTRLSIL.

This rearrangement joins TRBV4-2 to TRBJ1-3, with D perhaps matching TRBD1 (5 bases). The CDR3 has 16 amino acids. Trimming pared 5 bases from V and 5 bases from J, leaving 19 bases between. Germline values: CDR1 LGHNA, CDR2 YNFKEQ. The CDR3 DNA follows: TGTGCCAGCAGCGATCCCCAAGGGACGACAAGAAACACCATATATTTT. Protein: CASSDPQGTTRNTIYF.

This clone was counted a few times. The rearrangement uses TRBV6-2 or TRBV6-3 and TRBJ2-7, with D uncertain. Trimming stripped 4 bases from V and 8 bases from J, with 9 bases between. CDR1 is MNHEY and CDR2 is SVGEGT in the germline V gene. This CDR3 is built from 11 residues. The CDR3 here is CASSSLLQQYF. The CDR3 nucleotides read TGTGCCAGCAGTTCCCTCCTACAGCAGTACTTC.

This clone was seen just once. The chain couples TRBV5-1 to TRBJ2-2; weak D call: TRBD2 (5 bases). V was cut by 0 bases and J by 0 bases, with 9 bases left in between. The germline V gene encodes CDR1 SGHRS and CDR2 YFSETQ. The CDR3 consists of 16 residues. As DNA, the CDR3 is TGCGCCAGCAGCTTGGTCCCGGGGACGAACACCGGGGAGCTGTTTTTT. Translation gives CASSLVPGTNTGELFF.

The rearrangement joins TRBV20-1 to TRBJ2-5; 10 nucleotides match TRBD2. In germline, CDR1 is DFQATT, CDR2 SNEGSKA (reference sequence). The CDR3 extends over 16 amino acids. After removal of 3 bases from V and 3 bases from J, the junction contained 10 bases not matched to a gene. DNA of the CDR3: TGCAGTGCTAGTCGCCCAGCGGGGGGGGGCAAAGAGACCCAGTACTTC. Translation: CSASRPAGGGKETQYF.

This chain joins TRBV7-2 and TRBJ1-1; possible D gene TRBD1, 6 bases. Germline CDR1 and CDR2: SGHTA and FQGNSA. The ends were cut back, 5 bases at V and 3 bases at J, with 22 bases in the middle. The CDR3 spans 17 residues. CDR3 sequence reads: CASSPRLGAKSHTEAFF. In nucleotides, the CDR3 is TGTGCCAGCAGCCCGCGCTTGGGGGCGAAGTCCCACACTGAAGCTTTCTTT.

This clone was seen only a few times. This rearrangement joins TRBV10-1 to TRBJ1-1; 7 bases agree with TRBD1. This CDR3 comprises 15 residues. The germline V gene has CDR1 WNHNN and CDR2 SYGVQD (reference sequence). J lost 3 bases, V lost 3 bases, and 7 bases had no gene match. CDR3 sequence (DNA): TGCGCCAGCAGTGACTACAGGGGCGAACACACTGAAGCTTTCTTT. This sequence encodes CASSDYRGEHTEAFF.